The present T cell receptor beta chain was sequenced within a study of graft-versus-host responses after intestinal transplantation. General observations from the study: Investigators detected GvH clones in recipient marrow, with some emerging earlier in ileum or blood.

Germline-derived CDR1 and CDR2 are SGDLS and YYNGEE. The CDR3 sequence is 13 residues long. Trimming stripped 4 bases from V and 6 bases from J, with 11 bases between. Measured with immunoSEQ multiplex PCR; TCRdb has only the in-frame clones, and not every one. The data contain roughly 90,000 clones, about 90% of them singletons. As to this clone: Its antigen is unidentified.

Sequenced here: unstimulated CD8+ T cells sorted from spleen or lymph node cells, sampled before intestinal transplant. V gene TRBV9 combines with J gene TRBJ2-1, with D tentatively TRBD1 or TRBD2 (6 bases each). This receptor was identified in a human donor who received an intestinal transplant. The CDR3 loop is CASSPEGGNEQFF. The CDR3 DNA follows: TGTGCCAGCAGCCCCGAGGGGGGCAATGAGCAGTTCTTC.